This T cell receptor beta chain was documented in a study of human T cells and chemical hapten exposure. Background on the study: A mostly female patient group had alopecia areata, totalis or universalis.

In the case of this clonotype: Its antigen is as yet unknown.

The CDR3 has 16 residues. The J segment lost 8 bases and the V segment lost 3 bases, leaving 13 bases of the junction unmatched. Germline CDR1 and CDR2: SGHTA and FQGNSA. Overall study results and limits: TCRs at high frequency, those above 1 in 1000, did not change with DPC sensitization. With alopecia, donors may have immune responses unlike healthy people's.

Each CDR3 protein gets one entry after TCRdb re-called the RACE reads with MiXCR. Here the sample spans just under 350,000 distinct CDR3 sequences, roughly 6.9% being singletons. Time point described: patch test 1, 2 weeks after DPC sensitization. Noted treatment: therapeutic diphenylcyclopropenone sensitization with weekly scalp DPC. The chain uses TRBV7-2 and TRBJ2-1, with 7 bases aligning to TRBD1. This clonotype originated in a woman aged 18-30 years with alopecia areata. Some clones in this sample may be carry-over from other donors' samples. The source material was whole blood, sampled in connection with sensitization to the hapten diphenylcyclopropenone (DPC). CDR3 nucleotides: TGTGCCAGCAGCTTTAGAGTGGCAGGGGGTGGCGATGAGCAGTTCTTC. Translated: CASSFRVAGGGDEQFF.